One sample yielded the 8 T cell receptor beta chains listed below, sequenced in a study of T cell repertoires in cytomegalovirus infection. These TCRs are of unknown antigen specificity. In TCRdb, the reads were re-called with MiXCR into one record per CDR3 protein. The repertoire holds hundreds of thousands of distinct CDR3 sequences, about 39% seen once, with 43% in the top ten. The starting material was cultured PBMCs, obtained from culture after CMV antigen stimulation. The source of these receptors is a human donor in good health (CMV status not recorded). Some clones in this sample may be carry-over from other donors' samples.

The count of this clonotype is one. The chain recombines TRBV14 with TRBJ2-1, with 11 bases that match TRBD2. V lost 2 bases and J lost 14; bases outside the gene matches: 17. The CDR3 has 17 amino acids. Germline CDR1 and CDR2: SGHDN and FVKESK. CDR3 sequence reads: CASSQPTRLAGPLRKFF. The CDR3 nucleotides read TGTGCCAGCAGCCAACCGACAAGACTAGCGGGGCCCCTACGGAAGTTCTTC.

The gene calls are TRBV6-6 and TRBJ2-1; a weak D match, TRBD2 (6 bases). V lost 8 bases to trimming and J lost 6 bases, with 14 bases between them. The CDR3 runs 13 residues. CDR1 and CDR2 (germline): MNHNY, SVGAGI (reference sequence). The CDR3 nucleotides are TGTGCCAGCGCGGGATCTACCCCCAATGAGCAGTTCTTC. Its translation: CASAGSTPNEQFF.

In its sample, this clonotype was seen a few times. The genes are TRBV5-1 and TRBJ2-3; TRBD2 matches 13 bases. V trimming: 3 bases; J trimming: 7 bases; junction bases outside the gene matches: 5. Germline V lookup: CDR1 SGHRS, CDR2 YFSETQ. The CDR3 length is 15 residues. This CDR3 is CASSSETSGRNTQYF. CDR3 nucleotides: TGCGCCAGCAGCTCTGAGACTAGCGGGAGGAATACGCAGTATTTT.

The CDR3 nucleotides read TGTGCCAGCAGCTTAGTGTCAGGGCGTGACTACGAGCAGTACTTC. Encoded protein: CASSLVSGRDYEQYF. The V and J genes are TRBV7-2 and TRBJ2-7, with a tentative D call TRBD1 (5 bases). The germline gives CDR1 SGHTA, CDR2 FQGNSA. This CDR3 region has 15 residues. Trimming removed 1 base from V and 3 bases from J, with 13 bases in between.

This clonotype was counted many times. The V call is TRBV7-2, the J call TRBJ2-3, with D perhaps TRBD2 (6 bases). Germline CDR1 reads SGHTA; CDR2 reads FQGNSA. The ends were cut back, 5 bases at V and 6 bases at J, with 15 bases in the middle. The CDR3 covers 14 residues. CDR3 coding DNA: TGTGCCAGCAGCCCCGGGACTCGAGGGGATACGCAGTATTTT. It is translated as CASSPGTRGDTQYF.

This clonotype was observed a handful of times. The V gene is TRBV11-2, the J gene TRBJ2-3; 7 bases match TRBD1. There are 15 residues in the CDR3. With 5 bases clipped from V and 2 bases from J, the junction kept 7 bases outside the gene matches. Germline lookup yields CDR1 SGHAT and CDR2 FQNNGV. CDR3 bases: TGTGCCAGCAGCCCTGGACAGGATTTCACAGATACGCAGTATTTT. Protein: CASSPGQDFTDTQYF.

There are many counts of this clonotype. The rearrangement joins TRBV7-2 to TRBJ1-4; possibly TRBD1 for D (6 bases). V shed 1 base and J shed 8 bases, with 17 bases lying between them. The CDR3 totals 16 residues. Germline V gene data show CDR1 as SGHTA and CDR2 as FQGNSA. The CDR3 nucleotides read TGTGCCAGCAGCTTAGGGGGCAGGGGAGTAGGCGAAAAACTGTTTTTT. It is translated as CASSLGGRGVGEKLFF. Full variable domain (rest looked up from reference TRBV7-2 and TRBJ1-4): GAGVSQSPSNKVTEKGKDVELRCDPISGHTALYWYRQSLGQGLEFLIYFQGNSAPDKSGLPSDRFSAERTGGSVSTLTIQRTQQEDSAVYLCASSLGGRGVGEKLFFGSGTQLSVL.

CDR3 nucleotide sequence: TGTGCCAGCAGCATTCCGGGACTAGCGGGGGGGGTTACAGATACGCAGTATTTT. This encodes CASSIPGLAGGVTDTQYF. This chain uses TRBV7-2 with TRBJ2-3; TRBD2 matches at 16 bases. The germline V gene has CDR1 SGHTA and CDR2 FQGNSA. The V gene end was trimmed by 5 bases and the J gene end by 3 bases; junction bases not matched to a gene: 8. This CDR3 contains 18 residues. Drawing the rest from reference TRBV7-2 and TRBJ2-3, the complete variable domain is GAGVSQSPSNKVTEKGKDVELRCDPISGHTALYWYRQSLGQGLEFLIYFQGNSAPDKSGLPSDRFSAERTGGSVSTLTIQRTQQEDSAVYLCASSIPGLAGGVTDTQYFGPGTRLTVL.